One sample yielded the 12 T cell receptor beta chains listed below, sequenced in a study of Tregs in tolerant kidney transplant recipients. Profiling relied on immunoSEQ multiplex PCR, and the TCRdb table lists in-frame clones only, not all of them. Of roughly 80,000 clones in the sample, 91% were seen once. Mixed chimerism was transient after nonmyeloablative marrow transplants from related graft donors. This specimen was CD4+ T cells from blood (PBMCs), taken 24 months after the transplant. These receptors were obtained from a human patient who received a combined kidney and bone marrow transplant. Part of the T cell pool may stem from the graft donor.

The CDR3 DNA reads as TGCGCCAGCAGGGGGCAATACGAGCAGTACTTC. It is translated as CASRGQYEQYF. The rearrangement uses TRBV5-1 and TRBJ2-7; perhaps TRBD1 as D (5 bases). V lost 5 bases to trimming and J lost 4 bases, with 7 bases between them. The germline V gene has CDR1 SGHRS and CDR2 YFSETQ. This CDR3 has 11 residues.

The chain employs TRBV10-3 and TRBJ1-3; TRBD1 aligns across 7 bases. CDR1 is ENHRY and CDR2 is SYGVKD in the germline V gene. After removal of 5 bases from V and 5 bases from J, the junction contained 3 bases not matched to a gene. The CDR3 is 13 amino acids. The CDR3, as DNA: TGTGCCATCAGTACAGGGGAAAGAAACACCATATATTTT. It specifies CAISTGERNTIYF.

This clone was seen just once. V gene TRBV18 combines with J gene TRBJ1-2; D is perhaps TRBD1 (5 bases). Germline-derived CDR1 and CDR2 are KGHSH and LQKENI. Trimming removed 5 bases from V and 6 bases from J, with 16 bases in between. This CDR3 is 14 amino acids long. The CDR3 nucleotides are TGTGCCAGCTCAACAAGTCAGGGAACGGATGGCTACACCTTC. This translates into CASSTSQGTDGYTF.

CDR3 DNA: TGTGCCAGCAGCCCCGGGCAGGGTAAATTTACGCAGTATTTT. It yields the protein CASSPGQGKFTQYF. The J gene is TRBJ2-3, the V gene TRBV11-3; D might be TRBD1 (5 bases). The CDR3 has 14 residues. Trimming took 5 bases from V and 8 from J, leaving 17 bases between them. Germline V gene sequence: CDR1 SGHNT, CDR2 YENEEA.

The CDR3 nucleotides are TGTGCCAGCAGTTTACAGGGAAGCTCCTACGAGCAGTACTTC. Residues: CASSLQGSSYEQYF. V usage is TRBV28 and J usage is TRBJ2-7; a weak D match, TRBD1 (5 bases). The CDR3 consists of 14 residues. The V gene lost 2 bases and the J gene lost 0 bases, with 8 bases spanning the gap. Per germline, CDR1 MDHEN and CDR2 SYDVKM.

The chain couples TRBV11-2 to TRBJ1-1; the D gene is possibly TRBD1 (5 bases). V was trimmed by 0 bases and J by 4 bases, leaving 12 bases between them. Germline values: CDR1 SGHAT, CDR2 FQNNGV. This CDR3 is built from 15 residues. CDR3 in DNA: TGTGCCAGCAGCTTAGAACCCAGGGAAGCCACTGAAGCTTTCTTT. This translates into CASSLEPREATEAFF.

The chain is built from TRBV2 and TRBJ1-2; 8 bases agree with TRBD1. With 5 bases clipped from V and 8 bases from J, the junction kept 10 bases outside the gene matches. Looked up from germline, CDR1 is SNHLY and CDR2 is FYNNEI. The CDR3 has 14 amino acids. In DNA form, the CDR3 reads TGTGCCAGCAGTCCCGACAGGGGATCGGGCGGCTACACCTTC. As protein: CASSPDRGSGGYTF.

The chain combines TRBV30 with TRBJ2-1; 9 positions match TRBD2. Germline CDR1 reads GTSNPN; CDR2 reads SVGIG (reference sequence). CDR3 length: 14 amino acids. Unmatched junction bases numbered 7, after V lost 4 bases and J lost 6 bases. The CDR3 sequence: CAWNVAGVSNEQFF. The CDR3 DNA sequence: TGTGCCTGGAACGTAGCGGGAGTTAGCAATGAGCAGTTCTTC.

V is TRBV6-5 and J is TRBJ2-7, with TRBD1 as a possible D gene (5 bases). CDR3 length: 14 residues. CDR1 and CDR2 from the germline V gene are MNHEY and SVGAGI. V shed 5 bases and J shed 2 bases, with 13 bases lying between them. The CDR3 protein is CASSTRVSPYEQYF. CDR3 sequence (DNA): TGTGCCAGCAGTACCAGGGTATCCCCCTACGAGCAGTACTTC.

The CDR3 here is CASSQLPQNSPLHF. CDR3 DNA: TGTGCCAGCAGCCAACTTCCCCAGAATTCACCCCTCCACTTT. The V gene is TRBV4-2, the J gene TRBJ1-6; no reliable D call. V gave up 2 bases and J gave up 7 bases, with 9 bases separating them. Germline V gene sequence: CDR1 LGHNA, CDR2 YNFKEQ. The CDR3 sequence is 14 residues long.

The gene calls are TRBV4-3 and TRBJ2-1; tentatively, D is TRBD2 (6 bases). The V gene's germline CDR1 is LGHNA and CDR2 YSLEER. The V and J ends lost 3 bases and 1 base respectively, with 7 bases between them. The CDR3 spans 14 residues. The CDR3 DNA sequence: TGCGCCAGCAGCCAGGCGGGGTCCTACAATGAGCAGTTCTTC. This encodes CASSQAGSYNEQFF.

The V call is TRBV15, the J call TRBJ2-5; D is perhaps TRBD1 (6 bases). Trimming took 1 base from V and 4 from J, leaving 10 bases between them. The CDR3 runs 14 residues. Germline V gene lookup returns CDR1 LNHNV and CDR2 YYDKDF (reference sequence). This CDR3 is CATSRVWGLETQYF. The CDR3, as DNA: TGTGCCACCAGCAGAGTTTGGGGGCTAGAGACCCAGTACTTC.